This TCR beta chain was recovered during a study of blood T cell repertoires in COVID-19. About the research overall: Some COVID-19 samples were acute and others convalescent; all came from the United States, Italy and Spain. T cells, B-cell-depleted T cells, or PBMCs supplied cDNA or gDNA.

This CDR3 comprises 16 residues. V gave up 3 bases and J gave up 5 bases, with 19 bases separating them. Looked up from germline, CDR1 is LGHNT and CDR2 is FRNRAP. As processed by the authors: Reference gene primers were amplified, and this amplification served to estimate nucleated cell counts. The table came from immunoSEQ multiplex PCR; TCRdb's copy has only in-frame clones and leaves some out. Clonal size and the V and J genes are those of that table, whereas D and trimming came from the DNA. This sample has fewer than 300,000 clones, with 91% found just once. This clone was detected once. The clonotype comes from a woman aged 30 to 39 with COVID-19, enrolled during active disease. The chain uses TRBV12-5 and TRBJ1-1; D is ambiguous. The sample consisted of peripheral blood. CDR3 residues: CASGFSATGMGTEAFF. For the CDR3, the DNA is TGTGCTAGTGGTTTCTCGGCTACGGGGATGGGGACTGAAGCTTTCTTT.